Following are 30 T cell receptor beta chains from one sample sequenced in a study of T cell repertoires in cytomegalovirus infection. One entry per CDR3 protein results from TCRdb running MiXCR on the reads. The sample includes about 130,000 distinct CDR3 sequences, roughly 25% seen only once; the top ten take almost 35%. These receptors have no known antigen. Sequencing was carried out using PBMCs, sequenced either directly or after in vitro stimulation (not recorded which). The receptors stem from a human donor in good health (CMV status not recorded). Some clones in this sample may be carry-over from other donors' samples.

This clonotype was counted only a few times. The CDR3, as DNA: TGTGCCAGCAGCTTAGCGGGAGGGCCTCGCAATGAGCAGTTCTTC. Translation gives CASSLAGGPRNEQFF. The chain links TRBV27 to TRBJ2-1, with 11 bases aligning to TRBD2. This CDR3 has 15 amino acids. The ends lost 6 bases at V and 6 bases at J; junction bases unmatched: 7. Germline V CDR1 and CDR2: MNHEY, SMNVEV (reference sequence).

The table lists this clonotype with many counts. J is TRBJ2-1 and V is TRBV7-2; D gene unclear. Trimming took 3 bases from V and 3 from J, leaving 12 bases between them. Germline V CDR1 and CDR2: SGHTA, FQGNSA. The CDR3 totals 15 residues. CDR3 DNA: TGTGCCAGCAGCTTGGTTTCGGCTGTCTACAATGAGCAGTTCTTC. It specifies CASSLVSAVYNEQFF.

This chain links TRBV29-1 with TRBJ2-3; 10 nucleotides align to TRBD1. CDR1 and CDR2 from the germline V gene are SQVTM and ANQGSEA. V dropped 4 bases and J dropped 5; count of bases not matched to a gene: 3. The CDR3 covers 13 residues. The CDR3 sequence: CSVAGQGIDTQYF. DNA for the CDR3: TGCAGCGTTGCGGGACAGGGGATAGATACGCAGTATTTT.

This clonotype was observed a handful of times. This rearrangement joins TRBV6-5 to TRBJ2-7, with 8 bases fitting TRBD2. Germline V gene data show CDR1 as MNHEY and CDR2 as SVGAGI. Germline trimming cut 5 bases from V and 2 bases from J; bases unmatched to any gene: 11. This CDR3 region has 16 residues. The CDR3 here is CASSKLAAGGAYEQYF. As DNA, the CDR3 is TGTGCCAGCAGTAAACTAGCGGCCGGGGGGGCCTACGAGCAGTACTTC.

In this sample, this clonotype turned up many times. The chain joins TRBV27 to TRBJ1-2, with D tentatively TRBD1 (5 bases). Germline CDR1 and CDR2: MNHEY and SMNVEV (reference sequence). Trimming took 3 bases from V and 2 from J, leaving 13 bases between them. This CDR3 has 15 amino acids. The CDR3 reads CASSFVQGANYGYTF. The DNA of the CDR3 is TGTGCCAGCAGTTTTGTCCAGGGAGCGAACTATGGCTACACCTTC.

The V call is TRBV12-5, the J call TRBJ2-1; D is unclear. V lost 7 bases, J lost 0 bases, and 13 bases lay in between. This CDR3 spans 15 amino acids. Germline V lookup: CDR1 LGHNT, CDR2 FRNRAP. This CDR3 reads CASAIGSASYNEQFF. DNA of the CDR3: TGTGCTAGTGCCATTGGGTCGGCCTCCTACAATGAGCAGTTCTTC.

The V gene is TRBV24-1, the J gene TRBJ2-1; the D is unclear. V lost 5 bases to trimming and J lost 4 bases, with 20 bases between them. The germline CDR1 and CDR2 sequences are KGHDR and SFDVKD. This CDR3 is 17 amino acids long. The CDR3 sequence: CATSAHVITGLYNEQFF. In nucleotides, the CDR3 is TGTGCCACCAGTGCCCACGTAATCACGGGCTTATACAATGAGCAGTTCTTC.

This clonotype was detected many times. The V call is TRBV6-1, the J call TRBJ2-3; unclear D gene. The CDR3 is 16 amino acids. V lost 2 bases to trimming and J lost 1 base, with 13 bases between them. CDR1 MNHNS and CDR2 SASEGT come from the germline V gene. CDR3 amino acids: CASSETDRTRTDTQYF. CDR3 bases: TGTGCCAGCAGTGAAACGGATAGAACCCGCACAGATACGCAGTATTTT.

This clonotype was counted only a few times. The chain combines TRBV19 with TRBJ2-2, with D possibly called TRBD1 or TRBD2 (5 bases each). V gave up 3 bases and J gave up 6 bases, with 11 bases separating them. Germline assignment: CDR1 LNHDA and CDR2 SQIVND (reference sequence). The CDR3 is 14 amino acids. CDR3 sequence (DNA): TGTGCCAGTAGTATCTTCGGGGCGGCCGGGGAGCTGTTTTTT. It specifies CASSIFGAAGELFF. The whole variable domain, remainder taken from reference TRBV19 and TRBJ2-2, is DGGITQSPKYLFRKEGQNVTLSCEQNLNHDAMYWYRQDPGQGLRLIYYSQIVNDFQKGDIAEGYSVSREKKESFPLTVTSAQKNPTAFYLCASSIFGAAGELFFGEGSRLTVL.

The sample holds a few counts of this clonotype. The V call is TRBV12-3 or TRBV12-4, the J call TRBJ2-1, with a possible D match to TRBD1 (8 bases). Trimming took off 4 bases at V and 3 bases at J, with 16 bases between the two ends. The CDR3 runs 16 residues. CDR3 DNA: TGTGCCAGCAGTTACACAGGGGGAGGGGTCTACAATGAGCAGTTCTTC. It specifies CASSYTGGGVYNEQFF.

This clonotype was picked up many times. This chain connects TRBV2 to TRBJ2-3; 14 nucleotides line up with TRBD2. The CDR3 runs to 17 residues. Germline loops: CDR1 SNHLY, CDR2 FYNNEI. J lost 8 bases, V lost 3 bases, and 10 bases had no gene match. The CDR3 loop is CASSDAMGLAGAATQYF. The CDR3 DNA reads as TGTGCCAGCAGTGACGCTATGGGACTAGCGGGAGCGGCTACGCAGTATTTT.

The V and J genes are TRBV6-1 and TRBJ1-1; D might be TRBD1 (5 bases). V shed 5 bases and J shed 5 bases, with 12 bases lying between them. Per germline, CDR1 MNHNS and CDR2 SASEGT. The CDR3 runs 13 residues. The CDR3 DNA sequence: TGTGCCAGCAGTCGACAGAGTTGGACTGAAGCTTTCTTT. It translates to CASSRQSWTEAFF.

The V gene is TRBV7-3, the J gene TRBJ2-5; 11 positions match TRBD2. In germline, CDR1 is SGHTA, CDR2 FQGTGA. The junction had 7 bases not matched to a gene; V was cut back by 5 bases and J by 2 bases. The CDR3 runs to 16 residues. DNA for the CDR3: TGTGCCAGCAGCCCCGGGACTAGCGGACCACAAGAGACCCAGTACTTC. It is translated as CASSPGTSGPQETQYF. The complete variable domain, with remaining parts taken from reference TRBV7-3 and TRBJ2-5, reads GAGVSQTPSNKVTEKGKYVELRCDPISGHTALYWYRQSLGQGPEFLIYFQGTGAADDSGLPNDRFFAVRPEGSVSTLKIQRTERGDSAVYLCASSPGTSGPQETQYFGPGTRLLVL.

In this sample, this clonotype turned up once. V and J are TRBV30 and TRBJ2-5; D is possibly TRBD2 (6 bases). V gave up 5 bases and J gave up 3 bases, with 16 bases separating them. CDR1 and CDR2 (germline): GTSNPN, SVGIG (reference sequence). This CDR3 contains 14 residues. The CDR3 DNA is TGTGCCTGGGGTGAAAAGGGACTGGAAGAGACCCAGTACTTC. This gives the protein CAWGEKGLEETQYF.

This rearrangement joins TRBV6-5 to TRBJ2-7; TRBD2 is a possible D gene (5 bases). The length of the CDR3 is 17 residues. CDR1 MNHEY and CDR2 SVGAGI come from the germline V gene. V lost 2 bases and J 1 base, leaving 18 bases between the germline ends. The CDR3 loop is CASSYGRGRVRSYEQYF. The CDR3 nucleotides read TGTGCCAGCAGTTACGGCCGTGGGAGAGTACGGTCCTACGAGCAGTACTTC.

This clonotype was recorded many times. This rearrangement joins TRBV7-2 to TRBJ2-1, with TRBD2 matching 8 bases. The germline gives CDR1 SGHTA, CDR2 FQGNSA. V was clipped by 1 base and J by 3 bases; unmatched bases: 11. The CDR3 is made up of 18 amino acids. This CDR3 reads CASSLDLAGGVNYNEQFF. CDR3 nucleotide sequence: TGTGCCAGCAGCTTAGATCTTGCGGGGGGAGTCAACTACAATGAGCAGTTCTTC.

V and J are TRBV6-2 or TRBV6-3 and TRBJ2-7; no clear D gene. This CDR3 contains 14 residues. Germline V CDR1 and CDR2: MNHEY, SVGEGT. Trimming shortened V by 2 bases and J by 6 bases, and 14 bases separated the two germline ends. CDR3 DNA sequence: TGTGCCAGCAGTTACGGGTCCCGCCGTGGCGAGCAGTACGTC. Its translation is CASSYGSRRGEQYV.

Many counts were recorded for this clonotype. This chain uses TRBV7-2 with TRBJ2-7; 11 bases match TRBD1. The CDR3 totals 14 residues. The ends lost 4 bases at V and 3 bases at J; junction bases unmatched: 2. The germline V gene encodes CDR1 SGHTA and CDR2 FQGNSA. The CDR3 DNA sequence: TGTGCCAGCAGCTCGGACAGGGGGCACTACGAGCAGTACTTC. It translates to CASSSDRGHYEQYF.

This chain uses TRBV28 with TRBJ1-1; D perhaps matches TRBD1 (6 bases). Per the germline V gene, CDR1 is MDHEN and CDR2 is SYDVKM. V was trimmed by 4 bases and J by 4 bases, leaving 19 bases between them. The CDR3 consists of 16 residues. The DNA for the CDR3 is TGTGCCAGCAGTTCCCACATTGGGGGCTTCGGCACTGAAGCTTTCTTT. It translates to CASSSHIGGFGTEAFF.

The chain joins TRBV20-1 to TRBJ2-7; 8 bases map to TRBD1. J lost 4 bases, V lost 1 base, and 9 bases had no gene match. The CDR3 is made up of 15 amino acids. The germline V gene encodes CDR1 DFQATT and CDR2 SNEGSKA (reference sequence). The CDR3 DNA follows: TGCAGTGCTAGAGTCCCACGGACAGGGTGGTACGAGCAGTACTTC. Amino acid sequence: CSARVPRTGWYEQYF.

This clonotype was found many times. The rearrangement links TRBV5-1 to TRBJ2-1; the D gene is possibly TRBD2 (5 bases). V was pared by 0 bases and J by 0 bases, with 22 bases between. Per the germline V gene, CDR1 is SGHRS and CDR2 is YFSETQ. The CDR3 is 20 amino acids. The CDR3, as DNA: TGCGCCAGCAGCTTGGGTGCGGTCACACCCCATACTAGCTCCTACAATGAGCAGTTCTTC. It translates to CASSLGAVTPHTSSYNEQFF. The whole variable domain, remainder taken from reference TRBV5-1 and TRBJ2-1, is KAGVTQTPRYLIKTRGQQVTLSCSPISGHRSVSWYQQTPGQGLQFLFEYFSETQRNKGNFPGRFSGRQFSNSRSEMNVSTLELGDSALYLCASSLGAVTPHTSSYNEQFFGPGTRLTVL.

This clonotype was seen many times. The rearrangement links TRBV12-3 or TRBV12-4 to TRBJ2-3; 9 positions match TRBD2. This CDR3 has 15 residues. Unmatched junction bases numbered 7, after V lost 6 bases and J lost 3 bases. The CDR3 bases are TGTGCCAGCAGCACCGGGACTAGCACAACAGATACGCAGTATTTT. Translated, it gives CASSTGTSTTDTQYF.

The chain couples TRBV7-8 to TRBJ2-1; TRBD2 matches at 13 bases. This CDR3 region has 19 residues. Germline V lookup: CDR1 SGHVS, CDR2 FQNEAQ. With 5 bases clipped from V and 1 base from J, the junction kept 11 bases outside the gene matches. CDR3 residues: CASSPFRGLAGTSYNEQFF. The CDR3 coding sequence is TGTGCCAGCAGCCCATTTCGGGGACTAGCGGGAACGTCCTACAATGAGCAGTTCTTC.

This CDR3 is CASSLAPGLANEQFF. In DNA form, the CDR3 reads TGTGCCAGCAGCTTGGCCCCGGGACTAGCGAATGAGCAGTTCTTC. V usage is TRBV7-6 and J usage is TRBJ2-1, with 10 nucleotides matching TRBD2. CDR3 length: 15 residues. The germline V gene has CDR1 SGHVS and CDR2 FNYEAQ. V lost 3 bases to trimming and J lost 7 bases; unmatched junction nucleotides: 6.

The V and J genes are TRBV6-2 or TRBV6-3 and TRBJ2-1, with no clear D. Trimming cost V 5 bases and J 13 bases, with 15 bases left between them. This CDR3 has 12 residues. Germline values: CDR1 MNHEY, CDR2 SVGEGT. In DNA form, the CDR3 reads TGTGCCAGCAGTCAGACCGGAAGTCCCCAGTTCTTC. Protein sequence: CASSQTGSPQFF.

V gene TRBV12-3 or TRBV12-4 combines with J gene TRBJ1-1; weak D call: TRBD1 (5 bases). The CDR3 has 16 residues. With 6 bases removed from V and 5 bases from J, the gap between germline ends came to 22 bases. The CDR3 bases are TGTGCCAGCAGCCTCTTGGGGCGCGTGTTGTATACTGAAGCTTTCTTT. It specifies CASSLLGRVLYTEAFF.

The gene calls are TRBV30 and TRBJ2-1, with 15 bases matching TRBD2. CDR1 and CDR2 (germline): GTSNPN, SVGIG (reference sequence). This CDR3 region has 15 residues. The J segment lost 10 bases and the V segment lost 4 bases, leaving 8 bases of the junction unmatched. CDR3 in amino acids: CAWMWTSGRAGEQFF. The CDR3 DNA sequence: TGTGCCTGGATGTGGACTAGCGGGAGGGCCGGGGAGCAGTTCTTC.

This clonotype has more than one count but fewer than ten. The V call is TRBV12-3 or TRBV12-4, the J call TRBJ1-3; 7 bases map to TRBD1. The trim removed 7 bases at V and 1 base at J, leaving 4 bases unmatched. There are 14 residues in the CDR3. CDR3 sequence (DNA): TGTGCCAGCACCCAGACAGGGTCTGGAAACACCATATATTTT. It is translated as CASTQTGSGNTIYF.

A few counts support this clonotype. The chain employs TRBV7-9 and TRBJ1-2; D is unclear. In germline, CDR1 is SEHNR, CDR2 FQNEAQ (reference sequence). The CDR3 has 15 amino acids. V was pared by 1 base and J by 7 bases, with 16 bases between. The CDR3 reads CASSLVRTHPSGYTF. The CDR3 nucleotides are TGTGCCAGCAGCTTAGTTAGAACTCACCCATCTGGCTACACCTTC.

This clonotype has just a few counts. The chain couples TRBV10-3 to TRBJ2-1; D is tentatively TRBD1 or TRBD2 (5 bases each). The V end was cut by 4 bases, the J end by 8 bases, with 15 bases between. Germline assignment: CDR1 ENHRY and CDR2 SYGVKD. This CDR3 has 14 amino acids. In DNA, the CDR3 is TGTGCCATCAGTGTCTCTAAGGGGAGACATGAGCAGTTCTTC. The encoded protein is CAISVSKGRHEQFF.